This T cell receptor (beta chain) was observed in a study of response to subunit inactivated influenza vaccine. This clonotype was picked up a small number of times. The germline gives CDR1 SGHAT, CDR2 FQNNGV. Trimming left V 3 bases short and J 0 bases short, with 11 bases between. The CDR3 is made up of 15 amino acids. TCRdb called the RT-PCR reads again in MiXCR, with one record for every CDR3 protein. The sample contains hundreds of thousands of distinct CDR3 sequences, 21% of which appear only once. The chain uses TRBV11-2 and TRBJ2-5; D is possibly TRBD2 (6 bases). The source is a man between 50 and 69 years old who received an inactivated influenza vaccine. Sequencing was performed on PBMCs from blood, taken around 22 months after vaccination. Here the CDR3 reads CASSLGLLYQETQYF. In DNA, the CDR3 is TGTGCCAGCAGCTTGGGACTTCTGTACCAAGAGACCCAGTACTTC. The full variable domain, completed using reference TRBV11-2 and TRBJ2-5, is EAGVAQSPRYKIIEKRQSVAFWCNPISGHATLYWYQQILGQGPKLLIQFQNNGVVDDSQLPKDRFSAERLKGVDSTLKIQPAKLEDSAVYLCASSLGLLYQETQYFGPGTRLLVL.